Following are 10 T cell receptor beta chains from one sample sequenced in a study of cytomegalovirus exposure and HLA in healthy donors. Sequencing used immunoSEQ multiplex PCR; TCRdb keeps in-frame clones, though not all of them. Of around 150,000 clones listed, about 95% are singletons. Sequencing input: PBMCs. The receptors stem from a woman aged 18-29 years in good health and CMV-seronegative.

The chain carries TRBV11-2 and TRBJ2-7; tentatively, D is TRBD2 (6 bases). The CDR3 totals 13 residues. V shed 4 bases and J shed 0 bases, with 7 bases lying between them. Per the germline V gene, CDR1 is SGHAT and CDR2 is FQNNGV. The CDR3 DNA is TGTGCCAGCAGCTACGGGAGCTCCTACGAGCAGTACTTC. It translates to CASSYGSSYEQYF.

This CDR3 reads CSVAAGVGETQYF. The CDR3 DNA reads as TGCAGCGTTGCGGCGGGGGTGGGAGAGACCCAGTACTTC. V gene TRBV29-1 combines with J gene TRBJ2-5, with TRBD2 matching 7 bases. V trimming: 4 bases; J trimming: 4 bases; junction bases outside the gene matches: 6. This CDR3 is built from 13 residues. Germline V CDR1 and CDR2: SQVTM, ANQGSEA.

CDR3 loop: CASSEFGGINTGELFF. CDR3 in DNA: TGTGCCAGCAGCGAGTTTGGGGGGATCAACACCGGGGAGCTGTTTTTT. The rearrangement uses TRBV9 and TRBJ2-2, with D maybe TRBD2 (6 bases). Germline CDR1 reads SGDLS; CDR2 reads YYNGEE. CDR3 length: 16 amino acids. V gave up 3 bases and J gave up 2 bases, with 14 bases separating them.

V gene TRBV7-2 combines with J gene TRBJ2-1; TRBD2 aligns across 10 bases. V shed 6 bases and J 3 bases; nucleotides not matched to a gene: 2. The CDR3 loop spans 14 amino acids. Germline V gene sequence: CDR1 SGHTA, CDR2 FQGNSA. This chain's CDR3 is CASRLAGDYNEQFF. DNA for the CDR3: TGTGCCAGCAGGCTAGCGGGGGACTACAATGAGCAGTTCTTC.

The CDR3 bases are TGTGCCAGCTCACCCAGCGTTGGAAACACCATATATTTT. Its translation: CASSPSVGNTIYF. V and J are TRBV18 and TRBJ1-3; D not certain. The V gene lost 3 bases and the J gene lost 3 bases, with 6 bases spanning the gap. Germline V gene sequence: CDR1 KGHSH, CDR2 LQKENI. The CDR3 has 13 residues.

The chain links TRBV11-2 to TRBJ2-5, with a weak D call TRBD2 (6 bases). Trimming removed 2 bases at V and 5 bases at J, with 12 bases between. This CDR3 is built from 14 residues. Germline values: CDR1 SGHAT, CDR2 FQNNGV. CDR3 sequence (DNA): TGTGCCAGCAGCTTACTAGGCGGGGCGGAGACCCAGTACTTC. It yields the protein CASSLLGGAETQYF.

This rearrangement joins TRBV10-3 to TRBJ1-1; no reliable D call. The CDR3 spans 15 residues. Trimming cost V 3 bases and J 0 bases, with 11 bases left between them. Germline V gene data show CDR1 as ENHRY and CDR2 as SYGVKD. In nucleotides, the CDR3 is TGTGCCATCAGTGAAATTCAATCGGTGAACACTGAAGCTTTCTTT. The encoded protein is CAISEIQSVNTEAFF.

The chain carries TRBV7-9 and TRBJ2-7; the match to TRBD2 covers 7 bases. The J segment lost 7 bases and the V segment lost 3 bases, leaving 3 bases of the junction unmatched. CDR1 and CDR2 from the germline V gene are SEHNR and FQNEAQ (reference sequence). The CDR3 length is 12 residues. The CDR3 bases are TGTGCCAGCAGCTTCCAGGGAGGGGAGCAGTACTTC. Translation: CASSFQGGEQYF. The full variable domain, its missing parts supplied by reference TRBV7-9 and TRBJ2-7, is DTGVSQNPRHKITKRGQNVTFRCDPISEHNRLYWYRQTLGQGPEFLTYFQNEAQLEKSRLLSDRFSAERPKGSFSTLEIQRTEQGDSAMYLCASSFQGGEQYFGPGTRLTVT.

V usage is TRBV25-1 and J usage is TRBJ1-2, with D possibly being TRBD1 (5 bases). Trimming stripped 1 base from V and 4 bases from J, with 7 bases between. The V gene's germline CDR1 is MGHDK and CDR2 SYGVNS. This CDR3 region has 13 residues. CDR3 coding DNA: TGTGCCAGCAGTGAATCCGGGGGCTATGGCTACACCTTC. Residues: CASSESGGYGYTF.

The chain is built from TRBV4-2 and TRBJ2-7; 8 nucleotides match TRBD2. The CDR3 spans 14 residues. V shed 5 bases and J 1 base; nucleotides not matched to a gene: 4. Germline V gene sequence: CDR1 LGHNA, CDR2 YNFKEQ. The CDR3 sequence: CASSASSGSYEQYF. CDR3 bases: TGTGCCAGCAGCGCCTCTAGCGGGTCCTACGAGCAGTACTTC.